This T cell receptor (beta chain) derives from a study of immune evolution from preneoplasia to lung adenocarcinoma. Study-level background: HLA loss of heterozygosity: around 6.5% AIS, about 15% MIA, roughly 30% ADC, none AAH. Study-wide points: T cell clonality was higher in KRAS-mutant than EGFR-mutant or wild-type nodules. From normal lung to invasive adenocarcinoma, top clone frequencies appeared to decrease.

Generated by immunoSEQ multiplex PCR, the TCRdb table keeps only in-frame clones and is missing some. The sample yields approximately 9,500 clones, about 84% seen once. Concerning this clone itself: Its matching antigen is unknown.

Patients had resection in Japan or China between about 2013 and 2017. The clonotype comes from a person between 65 and 79 years old with lung adenocarcinoma. Sequencing used FFPE minimally invasive lung adenocarcinoma tissue.

In nucleotides, the CDR3 is TGTGCCAGCAGCTTAGAGGTCACAGGGGGGGAGACCCAGTACTTC. This encodes CASSLEVTGGETQYF. This chain uses TRBV11-2 with TRBJ2-5, with 8 bases that match TRBD1. The CDR3 runs 15 residues. CDR1 and CDR2 (germline): SGHAT, FQNNGV. Trimming at V came to 0 bases and at J to 5 bases, leaving 5 bases not matched to a gene.